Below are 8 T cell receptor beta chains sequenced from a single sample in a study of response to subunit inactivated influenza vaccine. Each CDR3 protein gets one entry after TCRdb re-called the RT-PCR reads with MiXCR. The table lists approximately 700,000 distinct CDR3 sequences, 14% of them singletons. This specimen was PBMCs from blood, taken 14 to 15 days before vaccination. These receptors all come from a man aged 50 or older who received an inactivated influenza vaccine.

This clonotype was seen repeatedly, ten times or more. CDR3 DNA sequence: TGTGCCAGCAGCACCCGACAGGGTGAAAAACTGTTTTTT. Protein product: CASSTRQGEKLFF. The chain couples TRBV7-2 to TRBJ1-4; TRBD1 matches at 7 bases. Germline V gene lookup returns CDR1 SGHTA and CDR2 FQGNSA. V lost 5 bases, J lost 7 bases, and 4 bases stayed unmatched. The CDR3 loop spans 13 amino acids.

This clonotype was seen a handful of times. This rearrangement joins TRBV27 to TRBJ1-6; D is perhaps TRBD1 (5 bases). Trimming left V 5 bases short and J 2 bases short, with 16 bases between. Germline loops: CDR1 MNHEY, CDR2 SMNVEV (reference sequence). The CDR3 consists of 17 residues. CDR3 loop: CASSISIGATYNSPLHF. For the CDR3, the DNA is TGTGCCAGCAGTATTTCGATCGGGGCTACCTATAATTCACCCCTCCACTTT.

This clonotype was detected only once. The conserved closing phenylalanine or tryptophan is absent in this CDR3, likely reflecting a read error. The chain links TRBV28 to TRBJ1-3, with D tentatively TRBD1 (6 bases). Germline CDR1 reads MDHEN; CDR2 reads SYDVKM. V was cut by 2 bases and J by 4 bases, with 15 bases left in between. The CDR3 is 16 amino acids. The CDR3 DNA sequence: TGTGCCAGCAGTTTAACCCCGGGGGCTTCAGGAAACACCATATATTAT. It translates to CASSLTPGASGNTIYY.

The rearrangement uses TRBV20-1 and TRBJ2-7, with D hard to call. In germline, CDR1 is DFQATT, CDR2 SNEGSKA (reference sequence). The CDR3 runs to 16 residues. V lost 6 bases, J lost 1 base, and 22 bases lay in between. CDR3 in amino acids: CSAPLWATTPSYEQYF. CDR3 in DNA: TGCAGTGCCCCCCTGTGGGCAACTACCCCGTCCTACGAGCAGTACTTC.

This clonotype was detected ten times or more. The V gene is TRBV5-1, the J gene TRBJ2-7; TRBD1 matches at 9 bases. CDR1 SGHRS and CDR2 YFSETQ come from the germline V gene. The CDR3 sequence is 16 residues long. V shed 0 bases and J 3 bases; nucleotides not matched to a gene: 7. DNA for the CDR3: TGCGCCAGCAGCTTGGACTCGGGACAGGGACACTACGAGCAGTACTTC. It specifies CASSLDSGQGHYEQYF.

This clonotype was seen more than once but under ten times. The CDR3 DNA is TGTGCCAGCTCCCTTGAGGGGCAGGGAGGTGAACCCCAGCATTTT. Protein product: CASSLEGQGGEPQHF. The gene calls are TRBV12-3 or TRBV12-4 and TRBJ1-5, with D tentatively TRBD1 (5 bases). The CDR3 has 15 amino acids. The germline V and J ends were trimmed by 8 bases and 10 bases, with 24 bases remaining between them.

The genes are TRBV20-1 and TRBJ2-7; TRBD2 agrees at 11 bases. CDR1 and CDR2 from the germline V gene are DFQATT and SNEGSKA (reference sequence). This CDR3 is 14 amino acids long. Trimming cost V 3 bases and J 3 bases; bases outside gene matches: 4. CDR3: CSASPGTSGYEQYF. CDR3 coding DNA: TGCAGTGCTAGCCCCGGGACTAGCGGCTACGAGCAGTACTTC.

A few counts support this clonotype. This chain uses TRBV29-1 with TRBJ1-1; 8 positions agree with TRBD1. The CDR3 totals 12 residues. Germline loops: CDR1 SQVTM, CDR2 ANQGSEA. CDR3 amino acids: CSYGQGNTEAFF. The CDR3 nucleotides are TGCAGTTACGGACAGGGTAACACTGAAGCTTTCTTT. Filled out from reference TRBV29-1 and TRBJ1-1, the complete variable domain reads SAVISQKPSRDICQRGTSLTIQCQVDSQVTMMFWYRQQPGQSLTLIATANQGSEATYESGFVIDKFPISRPNLTFSTLTVSNMSPEDSSIYLCSYGQGNTEAFFGQGTRLTVV.